The 16 T cell receptor beta chains below come from one sample, sequenced in a study of cytomegalovirus exposure and HLA in healthy donors. TCRdb keeps only in-frame clones here, not all; method: immunoSEQ multiplex PCR. The sample consists of about 120,000 clones, roughly 90% of them appearing once. The sequencing input was PBMCs. These receptors were taken from a woman under 30 in good health and CMV-seropositive.

The chain has TRBV5-6 and TRBJ1-5, with D possibly TRBD1 on 6 matching bases. Germline loops: CDR1 SGHDT, CDR2 YYEEEE. This CDR3 comprises 17 residues. Trimming left V 3 bases short and J 2 bases short, with 18 bases between. The CDR3 loop reads CASSYLRAGAGNQPQHF. The CDR3, as DNA: TGTGCCAGCAGCTATCTGAGGGCAGGGGCCGGCAATCAGCCCCAGCATTTT. The whole variable domain, remainder taken from reference TRBV5-6 and TRBJ1-5, is DAGVTQSPTHLIKTRGQQVTLRCSPKSGHDTVSWYQQALGQGPQFIFQYYEEEERQRGNFPDRFSGHQFPNYSSELNVNALLLGDSALYLCASSYLRAGAGNQPQHFGDGTRLSIL.

This chain uses TRBV27 with TRBJ1-2, with TRBD1 identical over 7 bases. The germline V gene encodes CDR1 MNHEY and CDR2 SMNVEV (reference sequence). CDR3 length: 14 amino acids. Trimming cost V 1 base and J 5 bases; bases outside gene matches: 4. CDR3 sequence (DNA): TGTGCCAGCAGTTTATATCAGGGACAGTATGGCTACACCTTC. It specifies CASSLYQGQYGYTF.

The CDR3 DNA sequence: TGTGCCAGCAGTTTCTCAGCGCGGAACTATGGCTACACCTTC. It codes for CASSFSARNYGYTF. The chain employs TRBV27 and TRBJ1-2; D is uncertain. V was shortened by 3 bases and J by 2 bases, with 10 bases between the two germline ends. This CDR3 region has 14 residues. In germline, CDR1 is MNHEY, CDR2 SMNVEV (reference sequence).

This clone is medium-sized in the sample. The chain has TRBV6-5 and TRBJ1-6; TRBD1 agrees at 9 bases. The CDR3 contains 13 residues. The germline V gene has CDR1 MNHEY and CDR2 SVGAGI. V shed 5 bases, J shed 8 bases, and the junction held 1 base outside the gene matches. The CDR3 reads CASSDRGDSPLHF. The DNA for the CDR3 is TGTGCCAGCAGTGACAGGGGGGATTCACCCCTCCACTTT.

V is TRBV6-5 and J is TRBJ2-7; D possibly corresponds to TRBD1 (5 bases). The CDR3 is 15 amino acids. Trimming shortened V by 4 bases and J by 1 base, and 14 bases separated the two germline ends. Per the germline V gene, CDR1 is MNHEY and CDR2 is SVGAGI. In DNA, the CDR3 is TGTGCCAGCAGTTTGCATGGCAGGGCGTCCTACGAGCAGTACTTC. It yields the protein CASSLHGRASYEQYF.

The chain has TRBV18 and TRBJ1-2; 7 positions match TRBD1. Trimming cost V 6 bases and J 8 bases; bases outside gene matches: 12. The CDR3 is made up of 14 amino acids. CDR1 and CDR2 (germline): KGHSH, LQKENI. CDR3 loop: CASSQSEGARGYTF. The CDR3 bases are TGTGCCAGCTCCCAGTCGGAGGGGGCGCGAGGCTACACCTTC.

V usage is TRBV2 and J usage is TRBJ2-5, with D perhaps TRBD1 (7 bases). Germline V gene sequence: CDR1 SNHLY, CDR2 FYNNEI. CDR3 length equals 17 residues. V dropped 8 bases and J dropped 0 bases, with 22 bases sitting between them. The CDR3: CASRRGTAYPYQETQYF. The CDR3, as DNA: TGTGCCAGCCGTCGCGGGACAGCCTACCCGTACCAAGAGACCCAGTACTTC.

The chain links TRBV4-2 to TRBJ2-5, with 11 bases fitting TRBD2. The germline CDR1 and CDR2 sequences are LGHNA and YNFKEQ. This CDR3 contains 18 residues. V lost 4 bases, J lost 5 bases, and 15 bases stayed unmatched. CDR3 sequence: CASSLRGVSGGAGETQYF. The CDR3 DNA reads TGTGCCAGCAGCCTGAGGGGAGTTAGCGGGGGGGCCGGGGAGACCCAGTACTTC.

There are a few counts of this clone. For the CDR3, the DNA is TGTGCCAGCTCAAACCAGGGGGACACTGAAGCTTTCTTT. It translates to CASSNQGDTEAFF. The rearrangement joins TRBV18 to TRBJ1-1, with 7 bases that match TRBD1. Germline V CDR1 and CDR2: KGHSH, LQKENI. Trimming at V came to 5 bases and at J to 3 bases, leaving 3 bases not matched to a gene. The CDR3 totals 13 residues.

V gene TRBV21-1 combines with J gene TRBJ1-5; the D call in the table, TRBD1, was not verified against the DNA. TRBV21-1 is tagged as a pseudogene. The CDR3 sequence is 17 residues long. CDR3 sequence: CASSKVGNRASNQPQHF. The CDR3 DNA sequence: TGTGCCAGCAGCAAAGTTGGCAACAGGGCTAGCAATCAGCCCCAGCATTTT.

This clone appeared a single time. The chain has TRBV13 and TRBJ2-3; 11 bases fit TRBD2. The V gene's germline CDR1 is PRHDT and CDR2 FYEKMQ (reference sequence). The CDR3 runs 17 residues. Trimming at V came to 4 bases and at J to 3 bases, leaving 9 bases not matched to a gene. CDR3 protein: CASSSSPSGRWTDTQYF. CDR3 in DNA: TGTGCCAGCAGCTCAAGCCCTAGCGGGAGGTGGACAGATACGCAGTATTTT. The variable domain in full, with the rest retrieved from reference TRBV13 and TRBJ2-3, is AAGVIQSPRHLIKEKRETATLKCYPIPRHDTVYWYQQGPGQDPQFLISFYEKMQSDKGSIPDRFSAQQFSDYHSELNMSSLELGDSALYFCASSSSPSGRWTDTQYFGPGTRLTVL.

The rearrangement links TRBV19 to TRBJ2-7; 7 bases agree with TRBD2. V trimming: 3 bases; J trimming: 2 bases; junction bases outside the gene matches: 1. In germline, CDR1 is LNHDA, CDR2 SQIVND (reference sequence). CDR3 length: 13 amino acids. The CDR3 region is CASSMGTTYEQYF. DNA for the CDR3: TGTGCCAGTAGTATGGGGACTACCTACGAGCAGTACTTC.

The chain is built from TRBV27 and TRBJ2-5; 8 bases agree with TRBD1. CDR3 size: 13 residues. Germline assignment: CDR1 MNHEY and CDR2 SMNVEV (reference sequence). V was pared by 8 bases and J by 7 bases, with 9 bases of the junction left unmatched. The CDR3 DNA reads TGTGCCAGCTACTCACAGGGGGAGGCGACCCAGTACTTC. Its protein is CASYSQGEATQYF.

The V gene is TRBV29-1, the J gene TRBJ1-1; D is uncertain. CDR1 and CDR2 (germline): SQVTM, ANQGSEA. The germline V and J ends were trimmed by 7 bases and 12 bases, with 12 bases remaining between them. The CDR3 has 9 amino acids. DNA for the CDR3: TGCAGCGCGGGGAGAGGGTCTTTCTTT. It specifies CSAGRGSFF.

This clone was detected only once. The chain is built from TRBV5-3 and TRBJ2-7; 14 bases agree with TRBD2. TRBV5-3 is reported as an ORF; its role is uncertain. Trimming cost V 4 bases and J 6 bases; bases outside gene matches: 6. The CDR3 runs 15 residues. As DNA, the CDR3 is TGTGCCAGAAGCGAGGGACTAGCGGGAGCAGGCGAGCAGTACTTC. This sequence encodes CARSEGLAGAGEQYF.

The chain uses TRBV19 and TRBJ2-3; the D gene is possibly TRBD2 (5 bases). Germline CDR1 is LNHDA and CDR2 is SQIVND (reference sequence). The length of the CDR3 is 16 residues. The ends were cut back, 3 bases at V and 3 bases at J, with 16 bases in the middle. In nucleotides, the CDR3 is TGTGCCAGTAGTATGGGTTGGGGAGAGTCGACAGATACGCAGTATTTT. Protein product: CASSMGWGESTDTQYF.